The rows below give T cell receptor beta chains drawn from one sample of a study of metastatic and nonmetastatic thyroid tumors. TCRdb re-processed the PCR reads through MiXCR. This sample has 9,000 to 15,000 clones, with approximately 35% found just once. The sample consisted of tumor tissue. The receptors here all came from a female donor with papillary thyroid cancer or a benign thyroid nodule (not recorded which). Some clones in this sample may be carry-over from other donors' samples. Both conserved end residues are part of each CDR3. D genes are given only for firm matches. Only some rows state a clone size, as once, few, many or a class for expanded clones.

j_call: TRBJ1-4
v_call: TRBV20-1
clone_size: medium-sized
d_call: NA
cdr3_aa: CSATQSGVNEKLFF
cdr3_nt: TGCAGTGCTACCCAGTCGGGGGTTAATGAAAAACTGTTTTTT

j_call: TRBJ2-2
v_call: TRBV7-9
clone_size: NA
d_call: NA
cdr3_aa: CASSLDGLWAGELFF
cdr3_nt: TGTGCCAGCAGCTTGGATGGGTTGTGGGCCGGGGAGCTGTTTTTT

j_call: TRBJ2-7
v_call: TRBV15
clone_size: NA
d_call: NA
cdr3_aa: CATSRDGLFYDQYF
cdr3_nt: TGTGCCACCAGCAGAGATGGCCTCTTTTACGATCAGTACTTC

j_call: TRBJ1-2
v_call: TRBV6-1
clone_size: NA
d_call: TRBD1
cdr3_aa: CASRPGQGRYTF
cdr3_nt: TGTGCCAGCAGACCAGGACAGGGACGCTACACGTTC

j_call: TRBJ2-2
v_call: TRBV6-2/TRBV6-3
clone_size: medium-sized
d_call: TRBD2
cdr3_aa: CASGTSGGTGELFF
cdr3_nt: TGTGCCAGCGGAACTAGCGGGGGCACCGGGGAGCTGTTTTTT

j_call: TRBJ1-2
v_call: TRBV6-2/TRBV6-3
clone_size: few
d_call: NA
cdr3_aa: CASSLTVLPNYGYTF
cdr3_nt: TGTGCCAGCAGTCTGACGGTACTCCCGAACTATGGCTACACCTTC

j_call: TRBJ2-3
v_call: TRBV28
clone_size: few
d_call: NA
cdr3_aa: CASSSRQILTDTQYF
cdr3_nt: TGTGCCAGCAGTTCCCGACAGATCCTCACAGATACGCAGTATTTT

j_call: TRBJ2-5
v_call: TRBV14
clone_size: few
d_call: NA
cdr3_aa: CASSPGDNQETQYF
cdr3_nt: TGTGCCAGCAGCCCAGGGGACAATCAAGAGACCCAGTACTTC

j_call: TRBJ1-4
v_call: TRBV6-1
clone_size: medium-sized
d_call: NA
cdr3_aa: CASSDPDDDRTEEKLFF
cdr3_nt: TGTGCCAGCAGTGACCCTGATGATGACCGAACGGAGGAAAAACTGTTTTTT

j_call: TRBJ2-7
v_call: TRBV20-1
clone_size: NA
d_call: TRBD2
cdr3_aa: CSVERGYYEQYF
cdr3_nt: TGCAGTGTCGAGCGGGGGTATTACGAGCAGTACTTC

j_call: TRBJ2-6
v_call: TRBV10-2
clone_size: many
d_call: NA
cdr3_aa: CASGGGGANVLTF
cdr3_nt: TGCGCCAGCGGGGGGGGCGGGGCCAACGTCCTGACTTTC

j_call: TRBJ1-6
v_call: TRBV6-1
clone_size: medium-sized
d_call: NA
cdr3_aa: CASRPRQGYGSPLHF
cdr3_nt: TGTGCCAGCAGACCCCGCCAGGGCTACGGTTCACCCCTCCACTTT

j_call: TRBJ2-5
v_call: TRBV18
clone_size: medium-sized
d_call: NA
cdr3_aa: CASSPKTGEETQYF
cdr3_nt: TGTGCCAGCTCACCTAAGACAGGAGAAGAGACCCAGTACTTC

j_call: TRBJ2-3
v_call: TRBV19
clone_size: few
d_call: NA
cdr3_aa: CASKHRDSRSDTQYF
cdr3_nt: TGTGCCAGTAAGCATCGGGATTCCCGGTCAGATACGCAGTATTTT

j_call: TRBJ2-2
v_call: TRBV6-1
clone_size: many
d_call: NA
cdr3_aa: CASSVRAGELFF
cdr3_nt: TGTGCCAGCAGTGTTCGAGCCGGGGAGCTGTTTTTT

j_call: TRBJ2-7
v_call: TRBV11-1
clone_size: NA
d_call: TRBD1
cdr3_aa: CASSSWGQGSSYEQYF
cdr3_nt: TGTGCCAGCAGCTCGTGGGGACAGGGTTCCTCCTACGAGCAGTACTTC

j_call: TRBJ2-2
v_call: TRBV2
clone_size: NA
d_call: NA
cdr3_aa: CASTNHGALTGEPFF
cdr3_nt: TGTGCCAGCACGAATCATGGGGCCCTCACCGGGGAGCCGTTTTTT

j_call: TRBJ2-7
v_call: TRBV20-1
clone_size: few
d_call: TRBD1
cdr3_aa: CSARDRGLSYEQYF
cdr3_nt: TGCAGTGCTAGGGACAGGGGGTTGTCCTACGAGCAGTACTTC

j_call: TRBJ2-1
v_call: TRBV7-3
clone_size: NA
d_call: TRBD2
cdr3_aa: CASSLSGGATNEQFF
cdr3_nt: TGTGCCAGCAGCTTAAGCGGGGGGGCCACCAATGAGCAGTTCTTC

j_call: TRBJ2-1
v_call: TRBV14
clone_size: medium-sized
d_call: TRBD2
cdr3_aa: CASSQGSGASYNEQFF
cdr3_nt: TGTGCCAGCAGCCAAGGGAGCGGGGCCTCCTACAATGAGCAGTTCTTC

j_call: TRBJ2-5
v_call: TRBV19
clone_size: medium-sized
d_call: NA
cdr3_aa: CASSIGLQETQYF
cdr3_nt: TGTGCCAGTAGTATCGGGCTTCAAGAGACCCAGTACTTC

j_call: TRBJ2-7
v_call: TRBV5-1
clone_size: medium-sized
d_call: NA
cdr3_aa: CASSPGLPLIEQYF
cdr3_nt: TGCGCCAGCAGCCCCGGGCTACCACTCATCGAGCAGTACTTC

j_call: TRBJ2-1
v_call: TRBV20-1
clone_size: medium-sized
d_call: NA
cdr3_aa: CSASGRYSYNEQFF
cdr3_nt: TGCAGTGCTAGTGGGCGGTACTCCTACAATGAGCAGTTCTTC

j_call: TRBJ2-3
v_call: TRBV20-1
clone_size: once
d_call: TRBD2
cdr3_aa: CSASASGFTDTQYF
cdr3_nt: TGCAGTGCTAGTGCTAGCGGTTTCACAGATACGCAGTATTTT

j_call: TRBJ2-7
v_call: TRBV19
clone_size: few
d_call: NA
cdr3_aa: CARPTGNAYEQYF
cdr3_nt: TGTGCCAGGCCAACAGGCAACGCCTACGAGCAGTACTTC

j_call: TRBJ2-3
v_call: TRBV6-1
clone_size: medium-sized
d_call: TRBD2
cdr3_aa: CASTRRATSGTDTQYF
cdr3_nt: TGTGCCAGCACTCGGCGAGCGACTAGCGGCACAGATACGCAGTATTTT

j_call: TRBJ2-2
v_call: TRBV7-2
clone_size: NA
d_call: TRBD1
cdr3_aa: CASSRGQVDTGELFF
cdr3_nt: TGTGCCAGCAGCCGGGGACAGGTGGACACCGGGGAGCTGTTTTTT

j_call: TRBJ2-5
v_call: TRBV11-2
clone_size: once
d_call: NA
cdr3_aa: CASSLEFGPGETQYF
cdr3_nt: TGTGCCAGCAGCTTAGAATTCGGGCCGGGAGAGACCCAGTACTTC

j_call: TRBJ1-1
v_call: TRBV27
clone_size: NA
d_call: TRBD1
cdr3_aa: CASRTGTVEAFF
cdr3_nt: TGTGCCAGCAGAACCGGGACAGTTGAAGCTTTCTTT

j_call: TRBJ2-5
v_call: TRBV3-1
clone_size: medium-sized
d_call: NA
cdr3_aa: CASSQGSTQETQYF
cdr3_nt: TGTGCCAGCAGCCAAGGATCCACCCAAGAGACCCAGTACTTC

j_call: TRBJ2-2
v_call: TRBV12-3/TRBV12-4
clone_size: medium-sized
d_call: NA
cdr3_aa: CASSFLSVGTGELFF
cdr3_nt: TGTGCCAGCAGTTTCCTTAGCGTGGGCACCGGGGAGCTGTTTTTT

j_call: TRBJ1-6
v_call: TRBV5-1
clone_size: few
d_call: TRBD1
cdr3_aa: CASSLGQGINNSPLHF
cdr3_nt: TGCGCCAGCAGCTTGGGACAGGGGATTAATAATTCACCCCTCCACTTT

j_call: TRBJ2-5
v_call: TRBV11-2
clone_size: many
d_call: TRBD1
cdr3_aa: CASSFAGQAFQETQYF
cdr3_nt: TGTGCCAGCAGCTTTGCGGGACAGGCGTTCCAAGAGACCCAGTACTTC